This passage covers 2 T cell receptor beta chains from one sample sequenced in a study of T cell responses to AZD1222 COVID-19 vaccine. TCRdb's copy holds only in-frame clones and misses some; the assay was immunoSEQ multiplex PCR. The top ten clones hold around 2.8% of a sample with roughly 130,000 clones, 80% to 95% of them seen once. The sample was peripheral blood, taken on day 0 of AZD1222 vaccination. These receptor sequences come from an adult in good health.

The CDR3, as DNA: TGTGCCAGCAGCTTCCCCGTAGTGGGGGGCTACACCTTC. Its translation is CASSFPVVGGYTF. The rearrangement links TRBV7-2 to TRBJ1-2; no reliable D call. Germline V CDR1 and CDR2: SGHTA, FQGNSA. This CDR3 contains 13 residues. V lost 3 bases, J lost 8 bases, and 13 bases lay in between.

The V call is TRBV4-1, the J call TRBJ1-1, with D possibly being TRBD1 (5 bases). CDR3 size: 16 residues. V was shortened by 0 bases and J by 2 bases, with 13 bases between the two germline ends. CDR1 is MGHRA and CDR2 is YSYEKL in the germline V gene. The DNA for the CDR3 is TGCGCCAGCAGCCAAGACGGGTGGGGACCCAACACTGAAGCTTTCTTT. Translated: CASSQDGWGPNTEAFF.